This TCR beta chain was retrieved from a study of blood T cells in healthy people across ages. Regarding the study as a whole: Not knowing donor CMV status may have confounded expanded clonotype changes.

Regarding this clonotype: Antigen specificity is unknown.

A second about 7 to 12 cycle PCR used barcoded and J-beta primers. TCRdb fed the 5' RACE reads into MiXCR, producing one record per CDR3 protein. In the table there are about 680,000 distinct CDR3 sequences, approximately 49% of which are singletons. This sequence originates from a woman aged 60-75 years in good health. The sequenced material came from blood.

The CDR3 loop reads CASSLRVAEQYF. In DNA form, the CDR3 reads TGTGCCAGCAGCCTACGGGTGGCCGAGCAGTACTTC. The V call is TRBV7-9, the J call TRBJ2-5; no definite D call. The tail of the sequence fits TRBJ2-7 better, so the J call may be wrong. Germline CDR1 and CDR2: SEHNR and FQNEAQ (reference sequence). There are 12 residues in the CDR3.